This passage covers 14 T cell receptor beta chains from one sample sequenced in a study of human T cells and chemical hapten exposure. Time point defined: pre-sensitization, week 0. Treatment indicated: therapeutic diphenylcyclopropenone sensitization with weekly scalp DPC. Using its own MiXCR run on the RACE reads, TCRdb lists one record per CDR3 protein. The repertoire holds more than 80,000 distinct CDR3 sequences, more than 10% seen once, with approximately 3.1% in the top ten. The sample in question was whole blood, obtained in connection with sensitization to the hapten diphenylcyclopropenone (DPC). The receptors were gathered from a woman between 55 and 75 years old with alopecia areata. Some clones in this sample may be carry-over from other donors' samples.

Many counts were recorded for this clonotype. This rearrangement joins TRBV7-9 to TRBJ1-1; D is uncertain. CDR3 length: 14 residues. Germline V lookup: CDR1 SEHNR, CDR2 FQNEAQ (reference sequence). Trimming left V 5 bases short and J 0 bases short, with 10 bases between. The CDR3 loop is CASSITSMNTEAFF. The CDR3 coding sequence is TGTGCCAGCAGCATTACTAGCATGAACACTGAAGCTTTCTTT.

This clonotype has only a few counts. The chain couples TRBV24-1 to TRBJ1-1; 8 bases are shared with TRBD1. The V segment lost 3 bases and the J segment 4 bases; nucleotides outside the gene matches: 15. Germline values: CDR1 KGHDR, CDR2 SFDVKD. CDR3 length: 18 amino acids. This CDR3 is CATSDPRLGQAIITEAFF. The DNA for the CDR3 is TGTGCCACCAGTGATCCCAGGCTGGGACAGGCTATTATCACTGAAGCTTTCTTT.

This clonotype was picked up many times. CDR3: CSAPSASGGYEQYF. DNA for the CDR3: TGCAGTGCTCCCTCGGCTAGCGGGGGGTACGAGCAGTACTTC. This chain connects TRBV20-1 to TRBJ2-7; 11 bases map to TRBD2. The CDR3 is 14 residues long. Germline V gives CDR1 DFQATT, CDR2 SNEGSKA (reference sequence). V shed 5 bases and J 4 bases; nucleotides not matched to a gene: 7.

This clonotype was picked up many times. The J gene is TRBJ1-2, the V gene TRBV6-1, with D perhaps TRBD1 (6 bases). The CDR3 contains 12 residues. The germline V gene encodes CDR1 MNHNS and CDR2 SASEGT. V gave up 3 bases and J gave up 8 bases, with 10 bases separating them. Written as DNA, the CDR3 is TGTGCCAGCAGTGATAGGGGGGGCGGCTACACCTTC. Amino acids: CASSDRGGGYTF.

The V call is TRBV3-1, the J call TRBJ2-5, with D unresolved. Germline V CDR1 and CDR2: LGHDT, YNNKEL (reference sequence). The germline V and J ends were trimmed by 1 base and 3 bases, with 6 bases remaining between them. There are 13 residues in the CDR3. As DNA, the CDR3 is TGTGCCAGCAGCCAAGGCGTCGAAGAGACCCAGTACTTC. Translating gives CASSQGVEETQYF.

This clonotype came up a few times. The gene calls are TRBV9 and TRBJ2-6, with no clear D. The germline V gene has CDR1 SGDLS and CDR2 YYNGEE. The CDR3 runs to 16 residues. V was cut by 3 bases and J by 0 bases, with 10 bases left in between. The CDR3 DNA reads TGTGCCAGCAGCGCGACATCTCTCTCTGGGGCCAACGTCCTGACTTTC. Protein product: CASSATSLSGANVLTF.

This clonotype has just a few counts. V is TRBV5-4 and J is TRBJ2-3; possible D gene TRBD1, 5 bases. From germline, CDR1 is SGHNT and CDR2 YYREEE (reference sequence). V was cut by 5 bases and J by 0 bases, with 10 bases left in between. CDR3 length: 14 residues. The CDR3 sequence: CASSPDSSTDTQYF. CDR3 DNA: TGTGCCAGCAGTCCAGACAGTAGCACAGATACGCAGTATTTT.

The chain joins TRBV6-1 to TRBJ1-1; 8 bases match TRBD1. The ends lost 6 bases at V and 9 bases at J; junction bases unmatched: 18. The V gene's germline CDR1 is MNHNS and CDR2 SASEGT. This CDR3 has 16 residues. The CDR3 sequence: CASSPVTGAAPVKAFF. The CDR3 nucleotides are TGTGCCAGCAGCCCCGTGACAGGGGCCGCCCCGGTTAAAGCTTTCTTT.

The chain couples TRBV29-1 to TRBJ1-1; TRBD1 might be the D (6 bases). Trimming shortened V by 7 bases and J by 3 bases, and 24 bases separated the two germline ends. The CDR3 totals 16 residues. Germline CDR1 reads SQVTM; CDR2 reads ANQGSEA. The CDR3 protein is CSALIQGQRRYTEAFF. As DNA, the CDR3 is TGCAGCGCCCTGATTCAGGGGCAGCGGAGATACACTGAAGCTTTCTTT. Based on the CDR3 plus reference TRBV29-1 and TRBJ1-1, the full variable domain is SAVISQKPSRDICQRGTSLTIQCQVDSQVTMMFWYRQQPGQSLTLIATANQGSEATYESGFVIDKFPISRPNLTFSTLTVSNMSPEDSSIYLCSALIQGQRRYTEAFFGQGTRLTVV.

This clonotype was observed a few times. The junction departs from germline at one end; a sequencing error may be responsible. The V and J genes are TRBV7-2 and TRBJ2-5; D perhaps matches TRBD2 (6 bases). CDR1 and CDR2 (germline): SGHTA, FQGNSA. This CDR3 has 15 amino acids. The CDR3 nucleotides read TGTGCCAGCTGCTTGGCGGGGTCCTTCCGGGAGACCCAGTACTTC. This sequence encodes CASCLAGSFRETQYF.

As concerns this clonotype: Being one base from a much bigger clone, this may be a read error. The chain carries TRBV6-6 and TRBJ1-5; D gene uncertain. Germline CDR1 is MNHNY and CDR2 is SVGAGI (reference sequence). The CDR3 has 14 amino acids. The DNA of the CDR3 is TGTGCCAGCAGTTACTCTTCCAGTAATCAGCCCGAGCATTTT. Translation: CASSYSSSNQPEHF.

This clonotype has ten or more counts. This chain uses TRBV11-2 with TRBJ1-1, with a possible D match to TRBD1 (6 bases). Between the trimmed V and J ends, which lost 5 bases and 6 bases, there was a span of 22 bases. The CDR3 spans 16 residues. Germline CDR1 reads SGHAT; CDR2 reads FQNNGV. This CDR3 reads CASSPTSTGGWSEAFF. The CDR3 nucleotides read TGTGCCAGCAGCCCCACCTCGACAGGTGGATGGTCTGAAGCTTTCTTT.

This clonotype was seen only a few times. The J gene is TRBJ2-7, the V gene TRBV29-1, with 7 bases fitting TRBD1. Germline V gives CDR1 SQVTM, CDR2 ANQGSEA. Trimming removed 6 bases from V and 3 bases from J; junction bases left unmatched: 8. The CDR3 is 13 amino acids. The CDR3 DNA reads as TGCAGCGTACGGGTTGGGACAGACTACGAGCAGTACTTC. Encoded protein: CSVRVGTDYEQYF.

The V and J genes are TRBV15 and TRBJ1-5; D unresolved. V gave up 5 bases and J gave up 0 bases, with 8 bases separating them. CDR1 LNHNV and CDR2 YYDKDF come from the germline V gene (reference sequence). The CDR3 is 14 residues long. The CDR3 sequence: CATSPDYSNQPQHF. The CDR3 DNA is TGTGCCACCAGCCCAGATTATAGCAATCAGCCCCAGCATTTT.